This T cell receptor (beta chain) comes out of a study of identical twins. The V and J ends lost 5 bases and 8 bases, in that order; junction bases with no gene match: 15. Germline CDR1 reads MNHEY; CDR2 reads SMNVEV (reference sequence). The CDR3 spans 16 residues. As regards this clonotype: What it binds is not known.

Whole-study results and caveats: Compared with models, monozygotic twins showed more out-of-frame TCR alpha sharing. Beta out-of-frame sequences displayed a weaker excess of sharing between twins. Cord blood's abundant beta clonotypes had fewer insertions, unlike memory repertoires.

Everyone who donated was a healthy Caucasian. TCRdb independently ran MiXCR on the 5' RACE reads; one entry per CDR3 protein. This table holds about 390,000 distinct CDR3 sequences, roughly 9% found once. This chain connects TRBV27 to TRBJ1-3, with 7 nucleotides matching TRBD1. This TCR derives from a woman aged 45-60 years in good health. What was sequenced was naive T cells sorted from blood. The CDR3 loop reads CASSPIVRDSRYTIYF. The CDR3 DNA follows: TGTGCCAGCAGTCCGATCGTCCGGGACAGCCGTTACACCATATATTTT.